This T cell receptor beta chain appears in the sequencing data of a study of blood T cell repertoires in COVID-19. Study-level background: The study drew acute and convalescent COVID-19 samples from the United States, Italy and Spain. Sources were T cells, B-cell-depleted T cells, or PBMCs; the material itself was cDNA or gDNA.

J lost 5 bases, V lost 4 bases, and 6 bases had no gene match. The CDR3 length is 15 residues. Germline V lookup: CDR1 LGHNA, CDR2 YNFKEQ. Study processing details: The assay estimated nucleated cells by amplifying reference gene primers. Generated by immunoSEQ multiplex PCR, the TCRdb table keeps only in-frame clones and is missing some. For V, J and clone size, that table is used; D and trimming come from the DNA. The data hold 200,000 to 250,000 clones, with 86% observed a single time. This clone was observed a single time. The V and J genes are TRBV4-2 and TRBJ1-4; 8 bases agree with TRBD1. The sample comprised peripheral blood. The TCR was taken from a young man who had recovered from COVID-19. CDR3 DNA sequence: TGTGCCAGCAGCCCAGGACAGGGTAGGAATGAAAAACTGTTTTTT. It yields the protein CASSPGQGRNEKLFF.